The entry below describes one T cell receptor (beta chain). These data come from a study of blood T cell repertoires in COVID-19. Generated by immunoSEQ multiplex PCR, the TCRdb table keeps only in-frame clones and is missing some. Of under 450,000 clones in the sample, approximately 91% are singletons; the top ten hold 1.5% to 1.9%. V was shortened by 1 base and J by 6 bases, with 7 bases between the two germline ends. Germline V gene lookup returns CDR1 LGHDT and CDR2 YNNKEL (reference sequence). The CDR3 length is 13 residues. The V and J genes are TRBV3-1 (or the pseudogene TRBV3-2) and TRBJ2-1; no clear D gene. Material: peripheral blood. This sequence was found in a woman aged 40 to 50 with COVID-19, enrolled during active disease. This CDR3 reads CASSQGPGNEQFF. The CDR3 coding sequence is TGTGCCAGCAGCCAAGGACCGGGCAATGAGCAGTTCTTC.